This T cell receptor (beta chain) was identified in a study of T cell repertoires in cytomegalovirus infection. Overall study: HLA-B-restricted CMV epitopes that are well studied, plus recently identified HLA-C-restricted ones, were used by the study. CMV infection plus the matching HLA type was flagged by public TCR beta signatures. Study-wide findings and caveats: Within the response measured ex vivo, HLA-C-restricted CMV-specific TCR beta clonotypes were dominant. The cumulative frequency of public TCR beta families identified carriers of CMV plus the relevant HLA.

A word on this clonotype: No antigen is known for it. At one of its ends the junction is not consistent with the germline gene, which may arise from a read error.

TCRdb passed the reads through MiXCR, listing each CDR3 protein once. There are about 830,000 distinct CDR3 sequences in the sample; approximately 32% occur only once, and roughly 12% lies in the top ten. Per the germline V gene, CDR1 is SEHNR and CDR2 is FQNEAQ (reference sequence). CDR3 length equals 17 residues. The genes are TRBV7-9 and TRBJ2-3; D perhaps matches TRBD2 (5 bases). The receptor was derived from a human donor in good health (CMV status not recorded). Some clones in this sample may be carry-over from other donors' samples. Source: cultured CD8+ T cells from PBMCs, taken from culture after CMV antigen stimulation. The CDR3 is CANSSPLAASSTDTQYF. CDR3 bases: TGTGCCAACAGCTCACCCCTAGCAGCGTCTAGCACAGATACGCAGTATTTT.